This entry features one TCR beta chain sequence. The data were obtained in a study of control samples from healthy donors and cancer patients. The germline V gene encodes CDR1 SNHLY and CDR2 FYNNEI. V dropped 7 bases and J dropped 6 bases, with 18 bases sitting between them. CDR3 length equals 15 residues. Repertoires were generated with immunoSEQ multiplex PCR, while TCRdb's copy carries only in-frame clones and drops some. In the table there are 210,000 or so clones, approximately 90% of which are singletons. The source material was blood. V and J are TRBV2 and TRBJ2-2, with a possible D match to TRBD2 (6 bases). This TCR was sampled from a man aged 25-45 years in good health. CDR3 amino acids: CASTEGTGDPGELFF. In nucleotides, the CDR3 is TGTGCCAGCACGGAGGGTACAGGAGACCCCGGGGAGCTGTTTTTT.